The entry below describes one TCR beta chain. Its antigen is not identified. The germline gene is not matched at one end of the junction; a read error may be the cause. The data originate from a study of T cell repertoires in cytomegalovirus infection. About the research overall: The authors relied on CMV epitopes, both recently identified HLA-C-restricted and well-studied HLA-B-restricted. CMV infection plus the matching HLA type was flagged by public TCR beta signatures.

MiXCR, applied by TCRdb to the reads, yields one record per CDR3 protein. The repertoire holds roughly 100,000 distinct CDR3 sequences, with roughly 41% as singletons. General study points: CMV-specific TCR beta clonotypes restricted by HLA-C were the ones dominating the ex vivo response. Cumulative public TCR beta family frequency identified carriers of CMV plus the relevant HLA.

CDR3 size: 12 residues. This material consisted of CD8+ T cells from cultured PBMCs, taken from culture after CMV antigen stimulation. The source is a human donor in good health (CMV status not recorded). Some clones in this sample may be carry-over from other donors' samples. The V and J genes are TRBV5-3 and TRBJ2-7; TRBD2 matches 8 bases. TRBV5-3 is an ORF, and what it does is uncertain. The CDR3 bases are TGTGCCAGCAGCTTAGCGGGGACCGAGCAGTACTTC. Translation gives CASSLAGTEQYF.